Listed below are T cell receptor beta chains from one sample, sequenced in a study of T cells in Graves' hyperthyroidism and ophthalmopathy. A single record per CDR3 protein comes from TCRdb applying MiXCR to the multiplex PCR reads. This sample carries some 600,000 distinct CDR3 sequences, 11% to 15% of them seen once, and the ten largest clones take 4.5% to 6%. The sequenced material came from blood. Receptors were obtained from a woman in her twenties or thirties with Graves' hyperthyroidism that later progressed to Graves' ophthalmopathy. Both conserved end residues are part of each CDR3. D genes are given only for firm matches. Only some rows state a clone size, as once, few, many or a class for expanded clones.

len	v_gene	j_gene	d_gene	abundance	CDR3nt	CDR3aa
12	TRBV20-1	TRBJ2-3	TRBD1	few	TGCAGTGCCGGACAGGGGGGGGATACGCAGTATTTT	CSAGQGGDTQYF
12	TRBV12-3/TRBV12-4	TRBJ1-5	.	many	TGTGCCAGCAGTTTCGGAGATCAGCCCCAGCATTTT	CASSFGDQPQHF
19	TRBV4-2	TRBJ1-1	.	few	TGTGCCAGCAGCCAAGATGGGGTACCAGGAGAGGGCTCGGACACTGAAGCTTTCTTT	CASSQDGVPGEGSDTEAFF
13	TRBV14	TRBJ2-1	.	.	TGTGCCAGCAGCCAAGATTTAAGGGGTGAGCAGTTCTTC	CASSQDLRGEQFF
15	TRBV7-3	TRBJ2-3	.	.	TGTGCCAGCAGCCATCGGGACGCGAGCACAGATACGCAGTATTTT	CASSHRDASTDTQYF
13	TRBV20-1	TRBJ1-4	.	many	TGCAGTGCTTGGACAGCAACTAATGAAAAACTGTTTTTT	CSAWTATNEKLFF
16	TRBV4-3	TRBJ1-4	.	few	TGCGCCAGCAGCGGGTCAAATTGGAGTGTAAATGAAAAACTGTTTTTT	CASSGSNWSVNEKLFF
17	TRBV19	TRBJ1-4	.	many	TGTGCCAGTAGCCTCGGACAAATACGTGGGTGGGATGAAAAACTGTTTTTT	CASSLGQIRGWDEKLFF
13	TRBV6-9	TRBJ1-5	.	.	TGTGCCAGCAGTTACTTAGGGAATCAGCCCCAGCATTTT	CASSYLGNQPQHF
16	TRBV3-1	TRBJ2-1	TRBD2	.	TGTGCCAGCAGCCAAGGTCCTAGCGGGAGCTACAATGAGCAGTTCTTC	CASSQGPSGSYNEQFF
14	TRBV20-1	TRBJ2-7	.	many	TGCAGTGCTAGATTGGGACACGGCCCCCACGAGCAGTACTTC	CSARLGHGPHEQYF
15	TRBV6-1	TRBJ2-4	TRBD2	many	TGTGCCAGCGCAGGGACTAGCGGTCCTTTAAACATTCAGTACTTC	CASAGTSGPLNIQYF
12	TRBV3-1	TRBJ1-2	.	few	TGTGCCAGCAGCCAAGGTCACGGGGGCTACACCTTC	CASSQGHGGYTF
13	TRBV2	TRBJ2-5	.	.	TGTGCCAGCAGGGCGGTACCGCAAGAGACCCAGTACTTC	CASRAVPQETQYF
14	TRBV10-3	TRBJ1-2	.	many	TGTGCCATCAGTGTGGGGGACCCAAACTATGGCTACACCTTC	CAISVGDPNYGYTF
15	TRBV19	TRBJ2-2	.	few	TGTGCCAGTAACACTCCAGGGGCGGAAACCGGGGAGCTGTTTTTT	CASNTPGAETGELFF
17	TRBV20-1	TRBJ2-7	TRBD2	many	TGCAGTGCTTCGCCGGGACTAGCGGGAGGTCGCTCCTACGAGCAGTACTTC	CSASPGLAGGRSYEQYF